This T cell receptor beta chain was retrieved from a study of shared clonotypes between healthy human individuals. Using immunoSEQ multiplex PCR, the repertoire was profiled, and TCRdb retains in-frame clones only, with some absent. The sample lists roughly 2.6 million clones, roughly nine tenths occurring once. The CDR3 extends over 15 amino acids. After removal of 5 bases from V and 3 bases from J, the junction contained 6 bases not matched to a gene. The germline gives CDR1 MNHEY, CDR2 SVGAGI. The source is a young man in good health. The source material was naive CD4+ T cells sorted from blood. As to subset: CD45RA+ positively selected. The rearrangement uses TRBV6-5 and TRBJ2-3; 9 bases align to TRBD1. CDR3 DNA: TGTGCCAGCAGTGGGACAGGGCAAACAACAGATACGCAGTATTTT. It translates to CASSGTGQTTDTQYF.